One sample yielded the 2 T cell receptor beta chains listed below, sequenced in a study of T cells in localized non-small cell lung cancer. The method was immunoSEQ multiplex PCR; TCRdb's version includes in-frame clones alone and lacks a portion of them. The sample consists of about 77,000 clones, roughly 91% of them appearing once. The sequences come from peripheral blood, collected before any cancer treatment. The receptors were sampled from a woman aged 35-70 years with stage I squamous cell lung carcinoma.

The CDR3 DNA follows: TGTGCCTGGAGTGAGAGAAACACCATATATTTT. It is translated as CAWSERNTIYF. The V call is TRBV30, the J call TRBJ1-3; D ambiguous. The CDR3 runs to 11 residues. Germline CDR1 is GTSNPN and CDR2 is SVGIG (reference sequence). V lost 1 base and J 5 bases, leaving 3 bases between the germline ends.

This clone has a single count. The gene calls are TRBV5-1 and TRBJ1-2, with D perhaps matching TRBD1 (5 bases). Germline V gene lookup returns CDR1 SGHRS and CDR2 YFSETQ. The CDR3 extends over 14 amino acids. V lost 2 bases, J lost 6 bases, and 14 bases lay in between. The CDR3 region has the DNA TGCGCCAGCAGCTTAACCCTAGGGGATGATGGCTACACCTTC. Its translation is CASSLTLGDDGYTF. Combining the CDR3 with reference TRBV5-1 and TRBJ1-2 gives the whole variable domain KAGVTQTPRYLIKTRGQQVTLSCSPISGHRSVSWYQQTPGQGLQFLFEYFSETQRNKGNFPGRFSGRQFSNSRSEMNVSTLELGDSALYLCASSLTLGDDGYTFGSGTRLTVV.